These T cell receptor beta chains were read from a single sample in a study of blood T cell repertoires in COVID-19. Data came from immunoSEQ multiplex PCR; TCRdb stores just in-frame clones and leaves some out. Among 6,500 to 8,000 clones listed, roughly 90% were seen once. What was sequenced was peripheral blood. These receptors were obtained from a human donor with active COVID-19. The donor label of this sample is uncertain. Each CDR3 is given with its conserved first and last residue. The D gene is left open where the match is weak. A clone size is listed for some rows: how often the clone was seen (once, few, many), or a class if it is expanded.

j_gene	abundance	v_gene	d_gene	CDR3nt	CDR3aa
TRBJ1-4	NA	TRBV4-3	TRBD1	TGCGCCAGCAGCCAAGTCCCAGGGGGCAATGAAAAACTGTTTTTT	CASSQVPGGNEKLFF
TRBJ2-1	NA	TRBV15	TRBD2	TGTGCCACCAGCAGATATAGCGGGAGTAACAATGAGCAGTTCTTC	CATSRYSGSNNEQFF
TRBJ2-5	once	TRBV28	TRBD1	TGTGCCAGCAGCCGGGACAGGGGGGCGACCCAGTACTTC	CASSRDRGATQYF
TRBJ1-1	NA	TRBV6-1	TRBD1	TGTGCCAGCAGTGAAGACCGGGACAGAGAAGCTTTCTTT	CASSEDRDREAFF
TRBJ2-2	NA	TRBV25-1	TRBD2	TGTGCCAGTGGGACTAGCGGAGGCACCGGGGAGCTGTTTTTT	CASGTSGGTGELFF
TRBJ1-5	NA	TRBV5-1	NA	TGCGCCAGCAGCTTGGGGGGCGGAAATCAGCCCCAGCATTTT	CASSLGGGNQPQHF
TRBJ1-2	NA	TRBV23-1	TRBD1	TGCGCCAGCAGTCAATCAGTAGGACAGGGGGTTATGTATGGCTACACCTTC	CASSQSVGQGVMYGYTF
TRBJ1-6	NA	TRBV5-6	NA	TGTGCCAGCAGCCAGCCGGGGGCGGGAGAATTCACCCTCCACTTT	CASSQPGAGEFTLHF
TRBJ2-2	once	TRBV7-6	TRBD2	TGTGCCAGCAGCTTCTTAGCGGGAGCAATCGGGGAGCTGTTTTTT	CASSFLAGAIGELFF
TRBJ2-2	NA	TRBV7-7	NA	TGTGCCAGCAGCTTACGGGGGGCGCTGAGTGCGGGCGGGGAGCTGTTTTTT	CASSLRGALSAGGELFF
TRBJ1-3	NA	TRBV5-6	NA	TGTGCCAGCAGTTCTACTAGGACTGGAAACACCATATATTTT	CASSSTRTGNTIYF
TRBJ2-5	NA	TRBV27	TRBD1	TGTGCCAGCAGTTTAGTGTACAGGGGAGAGACCCAGTACTTC	CASSLVYRGETQYF
TRBJ2-2	once	TRBV15	TRBD2	TGTGCCACCAGCAGAGCTCTCGCGGGGGTTGGTGGGACCGGGGAGCTGTTTTTT	CATSRALAGVGGTGELFF
TRBJ1-5	NA	TRBV11-2	NA	TGTGCCAGCAGCCTCCTTGGCGCAGGGGCAAATCAGCCCCAGCATTTT	CASSLLGAGANQPQHF
TRBJ2-1	NA	TRBV18	TRBD2	TGTGCCAGCTCACCACCGACTAGCGGGAGGGTAGGTGAGCAGTTCTTC	CASSPPTSGRVGEQFF
TRBJ2-5	NA	TRBV19	NA	TGTGCCAGTAGTATAGCCCGATCCCGGGGAGAGACCCAGTACTTC	CASSIARSRGETQYF
TRBJ2-7	NA	TRBV11-3	TRBD2	TGTGCCAGCAGCTTAGAAGGTGGCGGGAGTAGGTCCTACGAGCAGTACTTC	CASSLEGGGSRSYEQYF
TRBJ1-1	NA	TRBV6-1	TRBD1	TGTGCCAGCAGTGAACAGGGGGTAGGGAACACTGAAGCTTTCTTT	CASSEQGVGNTEAFF
TRBJ2-1	NA	TRBV2	TRBD2	TGTGCCAGCAGTGAAGCGCTGCTAGCGGGGGGGAGCTCCTACAATGAGCAGTTCTTC	CASSEALLAGGSSYNEQFF
TRBJ2-7	NA	TRBV6-2/TRBV6-3	NA	TGTGCCAGCAGTTACTCGAAGCTCTGGGGGCCCATCTCCTACGAGCAGTACTTC	CASSYSKLWGPISYEQYF
TRBJ1-1	once	TRBV5-1	NA	TGCGCCAGCAGCGCACAGGGAAAGACTGAAGCTTTCTTT	CASSAQGKTEAFF
TRBJ2-3	NA	TRBV6-6	NA	TGTGCCAGCAGGGGGGGTTTGTCCACAGATACGCAGTATTTT	CASRGGLSTDTQYF
TRBJ2-1	NA	TRBV28	TRBD2	TGTGCCAGCAACCTAGCGGGACTGACCAATGAGCAGTTCTTC	CASNLAGLTNEQFF
TRBJ1-2	NA	TRBV19	NA	TGTGCCAGTAGTCGGGACAAACTGGCCTATGGCTACACCTTC	CASSRDKLAYGYTF
TRBJ1-2	NA	TRBV25-1	NA	TGTGCCAGCAGTGGCACCCTAGACAGTCGGGTTAACTATGGCTACACCTTC	CASSGTLDSRVNYGYTF
TRBJ1-2	NA	TRBV5-1	NA	TGCGCCAGCAGCCTAGGGACACCTGTATGGGATGGCTACACCTTC	CASSLGTPVWDGYTF
TRBJ1-2	few	TRBV7-8	TRBD1	TGTGCCAGCAGCCCCTTGGGACAGAAAAACTATGGCTACACCTTC	CASSPLGQKNYGYTF
TRBJ1-6	NA	TRBV6-6	NA	TGTGCCAGCAGTCACAGGGTTCACGAAAACCTCGGCAATTCACCCCTCCACTTT	CASSHRVHENLGNSPLHF
TRBJ2-7	NA	TRBV11-3	NA	TGTGCCAGCAGTTCCGCGGGAAGGGAGCAGTACTTC	CASSSAGREQYF
TRBJ2-5	NA	TRBV7-8	TRBD2	TGTGCCAGCAGCTTAGGGAGAGCGGGGGGTTCGACCCAGTACTTC	CASSLGRAGGSTQYF
TRBJ1-6	NA	TRBV27	NA	TGTGCCAGCAGTTTTACCGGGGATTCACCCCTCCACTTT	CASSFTGDSPLHF
TRBJ1-2	NA	TRBV30	NA	TGTGCCTGGGCGAACTATGGCTACACCTTC	CAWANYGYTF
TRBJ1-2	NA	TRBV5-6	NA	TGTGCCAGCAGCTACGGACGGGGGAGGCCTAACTATGGCTACACCTTC	CASSYGRGRPNYGYTF
TRBJ2-7	few	TRBV5-1	TRBD1	TGCGCCAGTAAAGCACAGGGGGCCCCTACCTACGAGCAGTACTTC	CASKAQGAPTYEQYF
TRBJ1-5	NA	TRBV6-5	NA	TGTGCCGTCGGGCGGGGAAGCAATCAGCCCCAGCATTTT	CAVGRGSNQPQHF
TRBJ1-2	few	TRBV5-8	TRBD1	TGTGCCAGCAGTAGAGGACAGGGAAACTATGGCTACACCTTC	CASSRGQGNYGYTF
TRBJ1-1	NA	TRBV5-1	NA	TGCGCCAGCAGCTTGGAGGGGACAAGAGGCACTGAAGCTTTCTTT	CASSLEGTRGTEAFF
TRBJ1-2	NA	TRBV5-1	NA	TGCGCCAGCAGCCCATCAGGGGCAGATGGTGGCTACACCTTC	CASSPSGADGGYTF
TRBJ2-5	NA	TRBV5-4	NA	TGTGCCAGCAGCTTGGAGACCCTGGGGGGCCAAGAGACCCAGTACTTC	CASSLETLGGQETQYF
TRBJ2-7	NA	TRBV5-1	TRBD1	TGCGCCAGCTCCACCGGGGACAGGGGGACCGAGCAGTACTTC	CASSTGDRGTEQYF
TRBJ1-1	medium-sized	TRBV6-5	NA	TGTGCCAGCAGTTTAACAGGTATGAACACTGAAGCTTTCTTT	CASSLTGMNTEAFF
TRBJ2-3	NA	TRBV28	NA	TGTGCCAGCAGTTCATTAATGGGTATGGCGGGGCGCACAGATACGCAGTATTTT	CASSSLMGMAGRTDTQYF
TRBJ1-4	few	TRBV20-1	NA	TGCAGTGCTAGTCCAGGGGTAGCTGAAAAACTGTTTTTT	CSASPGVAEKLFF
TRBJ2-1	NA	TRBV7-6	TRBD2	TGTGCCAGCAGCCGTACTAGCGGGGGGGCTGGGGAGCAGTTCTTC	CASSRTSGGAGEQFF
TRBJ2-3	NA	TRBV11-2	NA	TGTGCCAGCAGCTCGGGGTCCCCTAGCACAGATACGCAGTATTTT	CASSSGSPSTDTQYF
TRBJ2-1	NA	TRBV7-2	NA	TGTGCCAGCAGCTCCTCAGTAAGCTCCTACAATGAGCAGTTCTTC	CASSSSVSSYNEQFF
TRBJ2-1	NA	TRBV18	TRBD2	TGTGCCAGCTCACGGCTTAGCGGGGATTACAATGAGCAGTTCTTC	CASSRLSGDYNEQFF
TRBJ1-4	NA	TRBV5-1	NA	TGCGCCAGCAGCTCCTCCGGGACAATTAATGAAAAACTGTTTTTT	CASSSSGTINEKLFF
TRBJ2-3	NA	TRBV7-2	NA	TGTGCCAGCAGCTTAAGCTCGAGGCGTGGCACATCGAGCACAGATACGCAGTATTTT	CASSLSSRRGTSSTDTQYF
TRBJ2-1	NA	TRBV7-9	TRBD1	TGTGCCAGCAGCTTCGGGACAGGGGCGGGGAGCTCCTACAATGAGCAGTTCTTC	CASSFGTGAGSSYNEQFF
TRBJ1-1	NA	TRBV12-3/TRBV12-4	NA	TGTGCCAGCAGTTTAGATACCGGGAGAGAAGCTTTCTTT	CASSLDTGREAFF
TRBJ1-2	NA	TRBV5-1	TRBD1	TGCGCCAGCAGCTTTAGGGACAGGGCCACCGACAGTGGCTACACCTTC	CASSFRDRATDSGYTF
TRBJ1-6	NA	TRBV19	NA	TGTGCCAGTAGGCTGGGCGGGGGACCTTCACCCCTCCACTTT	CASRLGGGPSPLHF
TRBJ1-1	NA	TRBV3-1/TRBV3-2	NA	TGTGCCAGCAGCCAACTGTCGTCGAACACTGAAGCTTTCTTT	CASSQLSSNTEAFF
TRBJ2-3	NA	TRBV27	TRBD1	TGTGCCAGCACCCGACCGGGACAGGGAGAGGGTACGCAGTATTTT	CASTRPGQGEGTQYF
TRBJ2-7	NA	TRBV5-6	TRBD1	TGTGCCAGCAGCTTTCGCCGGACAGGATCCTCCTACGAGCAGTACTTC	CASSFRRTGSSYEQYF
TRBJ2-1	NA	TRBV19	NA	TGTGCCAGTAGTTTGGCAGTCGGGAGCTCCTACAATGAGCAGTTCTTC	CASSLAVGSSYNEQFF
TRBJ2-2	few	TRBV19	TRBD2	TGTGCCAGTACGGGACTAGCGGGAGGTTTAGTACCGGGGGAGCTGTTTTTT	CASTGLAGGLVPGELFF
TRBJ2-1	NA	TRBV27	NA	TGTGCCAGCAGTTTGTGGTCGGGGAGTAGCCCCAATGAGCAGTTCTTC	CASSLWSGSSPNEQFF